This entry lists 8 T cell receptor beta chains sequenced from one sample in a study of blood T cell repertoires in COVID-19. Sequencing used immunoSEQ multiplex PCR; TCRdb keeps in-frame clones, though not all of them. The sample has 200,000 to 250,000 clones, 70% to 90% seen once. The sequenced sample consisted of peripheral blood. These receptors originate from a woman of 80 years or more with acute or convalescent COVID-19.

V gene TRBV28 combines with J gene TRBJ1-1; the D gene is possibly TRBD1 (5 bases). The germline CDR1 and CDR2 sequences are MDHEN and SYDVKM. The CDR3 extends over 13 amino acids. V was shortened by 7 bases and J by 7 bases, with 16 bases between the two germline ends. The CDR3, as DNA: TGTGCCAGCATAAACAGGTTCTGGAATGAAGCTTTCTTT. Protein product: CASINRFWNEAFF.

The chain joins TRBV19 to TRBJ1-1, with 9 bases that match TRBD1. Germline assignment: CDR1 LNHDA and CDR2 SQIVND (reference sequence). CDR3 length: 16 amino acids. Trimming cost V 5 bases and J 2 bases; bases outside gene matches: 9. CDR3 loop: CASSLLRDRANTEAFF. The CDR3 DNA sequence: TGTGCCAGTAGTCTCCTCCGGGACAGGGCCAACACTGAAGCTTTCTTT.

The rearrangement joins TRBV21-1 to TRBJ2-7; the tabulated D call, TRBD1, remains unverified against the DNA. TRBV21-1 is a pseudogene. This CDR3 has 15 residues. The chain's CDR3 is CASSTGQVEYGEQYF. DNA of the CDR3: TGTGCCAGCAGCACTGGACAGGTTGAGTACGGCGAGCAGTACTTC.

This chain joins TRBV15 and TRBJ2-7; D is perhaps TRBD1 (7 bases). V gave up 1 base and J gave up 5 bases, with 15 bases separating them. This CDR3 has 15 amino acids. CDR1 LNHNV and CDR2 YYDKDF come from the germline V gene (reference sequence). DNA of the CDR3: TGTGCCACCAGCAGAGTTCAGGGGGGTAGAAACGAGCAGTACTTC. Translation gives CATSRVQGGRNEQYF.

Worth noting for this clone: The sample has other DNA sequences that encode this CDR3 too. V is TRBV5-1 and J is TRBJ2-1, with D perhaps TRBD1 (6 bases). The CDR3 is 14 residues long. Looked up from germline, CDR1 is SGHRS and CDR2 is YFSETQ. V lost 0 bases and J lost 4, with 8 bases in between. The CDR3, as DNA: TGCGCCAGCAGCTTGGGACAGGAGTACAATGAGCAGTTCTTC. Translated: CASSLGQEYNEQFF.

The V gene is TRBV5-1, the J gene TRBJ2-3, with D maybe TRBD1 (5 bases). With 1 base removed from V and 3 bases from J, the gap between germline ends came to 12 bases. There are 15 residues in the CDR3. Germline CDR1 reads SGHRS; CDR2 reads YFSETQ. CDR3 amino acids: CASSLIGVPTDTQYF. In DNA form, the CDR3 reads TGCGCCAGCAGCTTGATAGGGGTCCCAACAGATACGCAGTATTTT.

This clone was seen more than once but under ten times. J is TRBJ1-5 and V is TRBV7-6; a possible D gene is TRBD1 (5 bases). Trimming pared 1 base from V and 6 bases from J, leaving 13 bases between. Germline V CDR1 and CDR2: SGHVS, FNYEAQ. The CDR3 covers 15 residues. The CDR3 bases are TGTGCCAGCAGCTTAGACGGGGGGTTACTTCAGCCCCAGCATTTT. This codes for CASSLDGGLLQPQHF.

The rearrangement uses TRBV6-1 and TRBJ2-7; no reliable D call. The CDR3 runs 14 residues. Trimming stripped 7 bases from V and 7 bases from J, with 20 bases between. Per germline, CDR1 MNHNS and CDR2 SASEGT. CDR3 protein: CASTTPDRPGEQYF. In DNA form, the CDR3 reads TGTGCCAGCACCACGCCAGATAGGCCCGGGGAGCAGTACTTC.